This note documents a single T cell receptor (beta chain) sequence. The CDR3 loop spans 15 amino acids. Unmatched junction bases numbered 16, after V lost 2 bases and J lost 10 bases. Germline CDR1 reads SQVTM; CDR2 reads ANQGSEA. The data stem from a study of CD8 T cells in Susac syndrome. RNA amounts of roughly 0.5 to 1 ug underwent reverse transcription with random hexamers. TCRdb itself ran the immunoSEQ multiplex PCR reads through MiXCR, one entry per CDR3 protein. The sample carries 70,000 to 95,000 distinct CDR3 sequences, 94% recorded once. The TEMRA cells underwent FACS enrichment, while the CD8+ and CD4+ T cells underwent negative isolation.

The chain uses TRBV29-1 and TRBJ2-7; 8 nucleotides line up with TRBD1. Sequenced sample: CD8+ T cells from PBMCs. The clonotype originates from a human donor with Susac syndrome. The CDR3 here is CSVENSDRVGPGQYF. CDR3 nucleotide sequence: TGCAGCGTTGAAAATTCGGACAGGGTCGGCCCCGGACAGTACTTC.